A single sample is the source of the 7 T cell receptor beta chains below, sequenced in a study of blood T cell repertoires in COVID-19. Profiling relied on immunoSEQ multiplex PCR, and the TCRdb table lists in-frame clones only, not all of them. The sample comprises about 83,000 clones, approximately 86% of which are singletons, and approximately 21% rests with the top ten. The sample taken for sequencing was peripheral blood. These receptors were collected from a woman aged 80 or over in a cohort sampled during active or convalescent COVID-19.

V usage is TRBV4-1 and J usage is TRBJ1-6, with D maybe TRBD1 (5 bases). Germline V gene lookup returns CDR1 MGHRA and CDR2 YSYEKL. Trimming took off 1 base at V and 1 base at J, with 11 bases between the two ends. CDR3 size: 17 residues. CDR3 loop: CASSQGGGGSYNSPLHF. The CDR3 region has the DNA TGCGCCAGCAGCCAAGGCGGCGGGGGTTCCTATAATTCACCCCTCCACTTT.

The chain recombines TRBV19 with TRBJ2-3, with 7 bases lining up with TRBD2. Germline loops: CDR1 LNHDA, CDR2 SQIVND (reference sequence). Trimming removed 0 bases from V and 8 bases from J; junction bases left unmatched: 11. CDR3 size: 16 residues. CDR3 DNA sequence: TGTGCCAGTAGTATAGAAGGCGGGAGACCACCCCTTACGCAGTATTTT. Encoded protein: CASSIEGGRPPLTQYF. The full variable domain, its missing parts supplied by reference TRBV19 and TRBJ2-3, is DGGITQSPKYLFRKEGQNVTLSCEQNLNHDAMYWYRQDPGQGLRLIYYSQIVNDFQKGDIAEGYSVSREKKESFPLTVTSAQKNPTAFYLCASSIEGGRPPLTQYFGPGTRLTVL.

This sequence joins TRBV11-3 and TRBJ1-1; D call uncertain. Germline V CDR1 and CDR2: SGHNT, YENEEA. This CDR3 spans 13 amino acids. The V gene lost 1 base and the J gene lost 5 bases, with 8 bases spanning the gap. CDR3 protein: CASSLAAGTEAFF. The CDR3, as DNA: TGTGCCAGCAGCTTAGCGGCGGGAACTGAAGCTTTCTTT.

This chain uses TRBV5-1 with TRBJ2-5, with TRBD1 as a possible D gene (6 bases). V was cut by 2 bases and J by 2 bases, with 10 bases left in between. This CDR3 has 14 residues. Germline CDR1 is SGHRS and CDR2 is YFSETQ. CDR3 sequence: CASSFTDRQETQYF. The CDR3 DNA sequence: TGCGCCAGCAGCTTCACGGACAGACAAGAGACCCAGTACTTC. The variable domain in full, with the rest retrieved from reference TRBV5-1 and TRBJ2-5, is KAGVTQTPRYLIKTRGQQVTLSCSPISGHRSVSWYQQTPGQGLQFLFEYFSETQRNKGNFPGRFSGRQFSNSRSEMNVSTLELGDSALYLCASSFTDRQETQYFGPGTRLLVL.

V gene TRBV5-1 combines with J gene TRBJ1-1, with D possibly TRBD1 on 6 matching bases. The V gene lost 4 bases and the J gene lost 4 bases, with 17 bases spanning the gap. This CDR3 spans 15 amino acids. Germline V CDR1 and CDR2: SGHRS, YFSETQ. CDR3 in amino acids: CASSPGLQGGTEAFF. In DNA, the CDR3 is TGCGCCAGCAGCCCCGGCTTACAGGGTGGCACTGAAGCTTTCTTT.

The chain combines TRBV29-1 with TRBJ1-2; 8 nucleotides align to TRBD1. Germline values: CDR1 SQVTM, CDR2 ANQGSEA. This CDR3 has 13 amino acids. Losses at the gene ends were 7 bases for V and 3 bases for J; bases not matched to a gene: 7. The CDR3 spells CSARVGQDYGYTF. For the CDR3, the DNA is TGCAGCGCTCGAGTGGGACAGGACTATGGCTACACCTTC.

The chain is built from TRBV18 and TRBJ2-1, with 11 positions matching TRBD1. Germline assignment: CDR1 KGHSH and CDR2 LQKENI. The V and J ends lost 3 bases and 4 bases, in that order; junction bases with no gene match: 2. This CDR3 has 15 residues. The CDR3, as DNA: TGTGCCAGCTCACCGGACAGGGGGCGATACAATGAGCAGTTCTTC. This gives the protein CASSPDRGRYNEQFF.